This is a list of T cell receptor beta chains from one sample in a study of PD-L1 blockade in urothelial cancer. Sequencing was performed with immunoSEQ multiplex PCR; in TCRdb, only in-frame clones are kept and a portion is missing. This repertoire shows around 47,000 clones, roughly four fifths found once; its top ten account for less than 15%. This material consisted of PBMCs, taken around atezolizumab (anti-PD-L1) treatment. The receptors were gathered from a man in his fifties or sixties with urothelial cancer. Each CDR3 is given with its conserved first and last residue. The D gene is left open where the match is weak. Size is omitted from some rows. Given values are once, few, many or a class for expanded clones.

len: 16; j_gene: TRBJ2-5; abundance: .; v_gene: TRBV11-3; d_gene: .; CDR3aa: CASSSQGGRGQETQYF; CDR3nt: TGTGCCAGCAGCTCCCAGGGGGGTAGGGGCCAAGAGACCCAGTACTTC
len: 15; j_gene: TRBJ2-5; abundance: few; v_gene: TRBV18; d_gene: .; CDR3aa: CASSLEGTSQETQYF; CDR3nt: TGTGCCAGCTCACTCGAGGGTACTAGCCAAGAGACCCAGTACTTC
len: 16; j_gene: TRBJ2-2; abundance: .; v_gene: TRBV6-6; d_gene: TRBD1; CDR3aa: CASSGGQGVGTGELFF; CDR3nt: TGTGCCAGCAGTGGAGGACAGGGGGTGGGCACCGGGGAGCTGTTTTTT
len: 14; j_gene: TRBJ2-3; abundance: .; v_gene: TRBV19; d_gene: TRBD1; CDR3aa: CASSAQGNGDTQYF; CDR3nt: TGTGCCAGTAGCGCACAGGGGAATGGGGATACGCAGTATTTT
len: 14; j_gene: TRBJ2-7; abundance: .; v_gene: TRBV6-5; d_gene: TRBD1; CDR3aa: CASREDRVAYEQYF; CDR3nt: TGTGCCAGCAGGGAAGACAGGGTAGCCTACGAGCAGTACTTC
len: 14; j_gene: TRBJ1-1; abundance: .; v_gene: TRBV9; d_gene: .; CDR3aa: CASSVGRVGTEAFF; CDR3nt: TGTGCCAGCAGCGTGGGGAGGGTAGGCACTGAAGCTTTCTTT
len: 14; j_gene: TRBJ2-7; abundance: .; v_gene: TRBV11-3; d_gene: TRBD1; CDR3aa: CASSLEGQGAEQYF; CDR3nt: TGTGCCAGCAGCTTAGAAGGACAGGGGGCCGAGCAGTACTTC
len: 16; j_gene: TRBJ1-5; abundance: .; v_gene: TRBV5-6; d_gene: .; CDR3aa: CASSLGRGLSNQPQHF; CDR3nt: TGTGCCAGCAGCTTGGGGAGGGGCTTGAGCAATCAGCCCCAGCATTTT
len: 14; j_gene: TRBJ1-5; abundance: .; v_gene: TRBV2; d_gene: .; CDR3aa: CASSDGGAYQPQHF; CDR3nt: TGTGCCAGCAGTGATGGGGGCGCTTATCAGCCCCAGCATTTT
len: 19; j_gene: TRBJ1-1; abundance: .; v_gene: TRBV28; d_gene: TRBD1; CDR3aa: CASSFPNHFRGRRNTEAFF; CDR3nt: TGTGCCAGCAGTTTTCCAAATCACTTCAGGGGGAGGCGGAACACTGAAGCTTTCTTT
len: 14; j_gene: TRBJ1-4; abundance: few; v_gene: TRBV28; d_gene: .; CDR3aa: CASSFPVRGDKLFF; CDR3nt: TGTGCCAGCAGTTTCCCGGTGCGGGGCGATAAACTGTTTTTT
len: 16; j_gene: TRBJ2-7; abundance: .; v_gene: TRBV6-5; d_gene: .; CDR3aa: CASSSREATGLYEQYF; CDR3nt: TGTGCCAGCAGTTCTCGCGAAGCGACAGGCCTCTACGAGCAGTACTTC
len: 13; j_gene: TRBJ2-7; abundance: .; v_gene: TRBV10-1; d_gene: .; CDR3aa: CASSVSGSGEQYF; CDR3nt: TGCGCCAGCAGTGTATCGGGGTCGGGCGAGCAGTACTTC
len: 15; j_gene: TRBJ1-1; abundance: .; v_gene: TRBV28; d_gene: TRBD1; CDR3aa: CASSFYRGRNTEAFF; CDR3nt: TGTGCCAGCAGTTTCTACAGGGGGCGGAACACTGAAGCTTTCTTT
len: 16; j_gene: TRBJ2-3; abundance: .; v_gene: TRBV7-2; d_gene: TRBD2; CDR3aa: CASSLASVAGRDTQYF; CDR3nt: TGTGCCAGCAGCTTAGCTTCGGTAGCGGGACGCGATACGCAGTATTTT
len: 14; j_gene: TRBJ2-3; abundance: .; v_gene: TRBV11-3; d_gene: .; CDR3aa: CASSLVSGSDTQYF; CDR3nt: TGTGCCAGCAGCTTAGTTTCAGGGTCAGATACGCAGTATTTT
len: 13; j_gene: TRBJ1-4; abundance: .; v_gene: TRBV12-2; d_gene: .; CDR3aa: CAIPEGSHEKLFF; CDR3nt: TGTGCAATTCCTGAGGGATCTCATGAAAAACTGTTTTTT
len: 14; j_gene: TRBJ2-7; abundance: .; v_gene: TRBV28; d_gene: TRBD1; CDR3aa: CASSGTGDLYEQYF; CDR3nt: TGTGCCAGCAGCGGGACAGGGGACCTCTACGAGCAGTACTTC
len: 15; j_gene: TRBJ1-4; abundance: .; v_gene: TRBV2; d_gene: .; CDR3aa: CASSEGSGDGEKLFF; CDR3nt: TGTGCCAGCAGTGAAGGGTCAGGGGATGGTGAAAAACTGTTTTTT
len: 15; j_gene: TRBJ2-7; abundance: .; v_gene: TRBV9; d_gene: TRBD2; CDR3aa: CASSVGTSGSYEQYF; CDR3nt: TGTGCCAGCAGCGTAGGGACTAGCGGGAGCTACGAGCAGTACTTC
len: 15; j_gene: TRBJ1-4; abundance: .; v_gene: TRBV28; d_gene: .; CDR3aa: CASSRGGGPYEKLFF; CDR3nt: TGTGCCAGCAGTCGTGGGGGAGGCCCTTATGAAAAACTGTTTTTT
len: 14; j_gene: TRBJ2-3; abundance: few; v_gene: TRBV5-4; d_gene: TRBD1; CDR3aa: CASRRTGGSDTQYF; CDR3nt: TGTGCCAGCAGGCGGACAGGGGGCTCAGATACGCAGTATTTT
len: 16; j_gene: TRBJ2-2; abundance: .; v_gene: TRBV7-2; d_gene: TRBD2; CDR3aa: CASSLGLAGAPGELFF; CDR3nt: TGTGCCAGCAGCCTCGGACTAGCGGGAGCCCCCGGGGAGCTGTTTTTT
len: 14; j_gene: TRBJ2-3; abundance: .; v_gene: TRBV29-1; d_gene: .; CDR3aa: CSVEGGASTDTQYF; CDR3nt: TGCAGCGTTGAGGGCGGGGCGAGCACAGATACGCAGTATTTT
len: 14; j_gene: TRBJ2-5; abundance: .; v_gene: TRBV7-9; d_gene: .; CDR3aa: CASSTTGLQETQYF; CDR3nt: TGTGCCAGCAGCACAACGGGACTCCAAGAGACCCAGTACTTC
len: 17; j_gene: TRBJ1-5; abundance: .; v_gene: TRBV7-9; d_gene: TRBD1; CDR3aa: CASSPGQGADSNQPQHF; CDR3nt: TGTGCCAGCAGCCCCGGACAGGGGGCGGATAGCAATCAGCCCCAGCATTTT
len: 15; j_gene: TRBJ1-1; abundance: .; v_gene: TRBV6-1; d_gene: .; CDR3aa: CASSLQGQLNTEAFF; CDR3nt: TGTGCCAGCAGCCTACAAGGACAGTTGAACACTGAAGCTTTCTTT
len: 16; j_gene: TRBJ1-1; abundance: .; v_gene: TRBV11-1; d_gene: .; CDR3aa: CASSPSGRGMNTEAFF; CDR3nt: TGTGCCAGCAGCCCGTCCGGGAGGGGGATGAACACTGAAGCTTTCTTT
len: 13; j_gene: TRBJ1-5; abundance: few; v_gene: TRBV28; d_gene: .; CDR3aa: CASRRGYNQPQHF; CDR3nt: TGTGCCAGCAGAAGGGGTTATAATCAGCCCCAGCATTTT
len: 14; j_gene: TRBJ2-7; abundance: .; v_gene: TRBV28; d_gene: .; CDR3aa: CASSPGHTSSEQYF; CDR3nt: TGTGCCAGCAGTCCGGGACACACCTCAAGCGAGCAGTACTTC
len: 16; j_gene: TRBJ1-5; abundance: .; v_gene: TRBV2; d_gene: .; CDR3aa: CASSPRTGGLRRAQHF; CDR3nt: TGTGCCAGCAGCCCCAGGACGGGGGGGCTCAGGAGAGCCCAGCATTTT
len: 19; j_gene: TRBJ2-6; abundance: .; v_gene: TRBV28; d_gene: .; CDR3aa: CASSLYGGTGSAGANVLTF; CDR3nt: TGTGCCAGCAGTTTATACGGGGGGACAGGATCGGCTGGGGCCAACGTCCTGACTTTC
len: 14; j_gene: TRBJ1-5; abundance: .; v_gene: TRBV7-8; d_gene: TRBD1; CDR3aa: CASSSQGAGQPQHF; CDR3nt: TGTGCCAGCAGCTCCCAGGGGGCGGGCCAGCCCCAGCATTTT
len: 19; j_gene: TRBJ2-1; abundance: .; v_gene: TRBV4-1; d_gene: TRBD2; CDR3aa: CASSQLGTSGSQSYNEQFF; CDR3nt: TGCGCCAGCAGCCAACTCGGGACTAGCGGGAGCCAATCCTACAATGAGCAGTTCTTC
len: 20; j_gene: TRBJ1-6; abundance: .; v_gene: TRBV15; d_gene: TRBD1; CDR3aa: CATSRKSTGEFGVSGSPLHF; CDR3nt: TGTGCCACCAGCAGAAAGTCCACAGGGGAGTTCGGGGTGTCGGGCTCACCCCTCCACTTT